This T cell receptor beta chain came from a study of blood T cell repertoires in COVID-19. In regard to this clone: At the DNA level, this CDR3 is encoded by other sequences in the same sample as well.

CDR3 length: 14 residues. The ends were cut back, 0 bases at V and 0 bases at J, with 5 bases in the middle. The V gene's germline CDR1 is SGHRS and CDR2 YFSETQ. TCRdb keeps only in-frame clones here, not all; method: immunoSEQ multiplex PCR. The data hold 110,000 or so clones, with approximately 85% observed a single time. What was sequenced was peripheral blood. The source of this sequence is an older woman with COVID-19, enrolled during active disease. The chain is built from TRBV5-1 and TRBJ2-3; D gene unclear. CDR3 residues: CASSLAGSTDTQYF. CDR3 coding DNA: TGCGCCAGCAGCTTGGCGGGTAGCACAGATACGCAGTATTTT.